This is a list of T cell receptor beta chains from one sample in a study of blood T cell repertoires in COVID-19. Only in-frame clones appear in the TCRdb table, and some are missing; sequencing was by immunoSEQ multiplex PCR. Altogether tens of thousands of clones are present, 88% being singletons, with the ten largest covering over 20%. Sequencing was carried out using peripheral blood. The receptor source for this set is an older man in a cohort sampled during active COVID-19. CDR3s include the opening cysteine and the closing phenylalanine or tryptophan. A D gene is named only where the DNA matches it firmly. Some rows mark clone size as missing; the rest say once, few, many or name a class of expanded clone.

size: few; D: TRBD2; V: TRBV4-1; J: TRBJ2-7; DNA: TGCGCCAGCAGCCCTCAAAGCGGGAGACGAGGCTACGAGCAGTACTTC; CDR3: CASSPQSGRRGYEQYF
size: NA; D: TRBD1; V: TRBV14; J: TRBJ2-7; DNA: TGTGCCAGCAGCCAAGGCTATACAGGGGGCTGGGAGCAGTACTTC; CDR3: CASSQGYTGGWEQYF
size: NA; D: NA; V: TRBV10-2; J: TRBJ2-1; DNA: TGCGCCAGCAGTGAGTCTCCCAGAAATGAGCAGTTCTTC; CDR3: CASSESPRNEQFF
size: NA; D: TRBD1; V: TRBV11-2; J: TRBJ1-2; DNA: TGTGCCAGCACCACAGCAGCCCACAGGGGGATTGGTGGCTACACCTTC; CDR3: CASTTAAHRGIGGYTF
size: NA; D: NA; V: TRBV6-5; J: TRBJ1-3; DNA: TGTGCCAGCAGTTCTTGGACAGAGGTGTCTGGAAACACCATATATTTT; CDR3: CASSSWTEVSGNTIYF
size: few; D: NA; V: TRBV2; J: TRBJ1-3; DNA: TGTGCCAGCAGTGTGAAGGGGAACTCTGGAAACACCATATATTTT; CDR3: CASSVKGNSGNTIYF
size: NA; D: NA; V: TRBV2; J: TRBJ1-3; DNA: TGTGCCAGCAGCGGCGGGGGCTCTGGAAACACCATATATTTT; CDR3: CASSGGGSGNTIYF
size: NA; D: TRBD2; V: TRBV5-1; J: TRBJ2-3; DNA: TGCGCCAGTGCCGGGACTAGCGGTATCACAGATACGCAGTATTTT; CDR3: CASAGTSGITDTQYF
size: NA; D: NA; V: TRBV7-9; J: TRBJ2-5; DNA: TGTGCCAGCAGCTTGGGGGGGGCTGGAGAGACCCAGTACTTC; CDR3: CASSLGGAGETQYF
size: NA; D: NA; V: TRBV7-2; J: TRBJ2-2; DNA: TGTGCCAGCAGCTTAAGCGGCACCGGGGAGCTGTTTTTT; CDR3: CASSLSGTGELFF
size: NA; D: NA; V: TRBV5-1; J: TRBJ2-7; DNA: TGCGCCAGCAGCCCGTCCGGGACTGGCTCCTACGAGCAGTACTTC; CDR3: CASSPSGTGSYEQYF
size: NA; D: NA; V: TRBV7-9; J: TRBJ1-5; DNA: TGTGCCAGCAGTCCCGACACTAGCAATCAGCCCCAGCATTTT; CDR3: CASSPDTSNQPQHF
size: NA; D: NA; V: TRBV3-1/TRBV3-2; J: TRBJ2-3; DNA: TGTGCCAGCAGCCCCATGGGCAGGGGAAGTAAAGATACGCAGTATTTT; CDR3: CASSPMGRGSKDTQYF
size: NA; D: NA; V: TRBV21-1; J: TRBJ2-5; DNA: TGTGCCAGCAGCAAAGGCCCCTTTAGGGACAAGGGAAAGACCCAGTACTTC; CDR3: CASSKGPFRDKGKTQYF
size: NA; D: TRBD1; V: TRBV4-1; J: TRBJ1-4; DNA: TGCGCCAGCAGCCAAGGTTCCGGGACAGGGACCGAAAAACTGTTTTTT; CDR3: CASSQGSGTGTEKLFF
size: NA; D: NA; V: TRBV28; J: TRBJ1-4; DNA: TGTGCCAGCAGTTTAGGCAGGGAACTGTTTTTT; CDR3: CASSLGRELFF
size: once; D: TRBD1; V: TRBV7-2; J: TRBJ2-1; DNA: TGTGCCAGCAGCTTAGACAGGGGGCGGTATGAGCAGTTCTTC; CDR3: CASSLDRGRYEQFF
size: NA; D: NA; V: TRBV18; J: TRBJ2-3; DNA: TGTGCCAGCTCATCGCGACTGTCGGATACGCAGTATTTT; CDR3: CASSSRLSDTQYF
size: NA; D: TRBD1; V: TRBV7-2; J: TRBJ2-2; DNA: TGTGCCAGCAGCTTAGCCCGACAGGGGGCGACCGGGGAGCTGTTTTTT; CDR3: CASSLARQGATGELFF
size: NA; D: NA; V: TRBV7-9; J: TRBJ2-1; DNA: TGTGCCAGCAGCCGCGGGGACTACAATGAGCAGTTCTTC; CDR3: CASSRGDYNEQFF
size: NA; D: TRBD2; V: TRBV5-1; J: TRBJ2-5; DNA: TGCGCCAGCAAACCGTCGGCGGGAGGTTCAGAGACCCAGTACTTC; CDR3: CASKPSAGGSETQYF
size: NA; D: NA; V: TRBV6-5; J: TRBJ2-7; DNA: TGTGCCAGCAGTCGGTTAACAGGGATCCTATACGAGCAGTACTTC; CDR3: CASSRLTGILYEQYF
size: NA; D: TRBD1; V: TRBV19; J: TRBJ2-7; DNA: TGTGCCAGTAGTATAGATGGCAGGGGGACCTACGAGCAGTACTTC; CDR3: CASSIDGRGTYEQYF
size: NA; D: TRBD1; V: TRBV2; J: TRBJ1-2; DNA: TGTGCCAGCAGTGACCCCGGACAGGACTATGGCTACACCTTC; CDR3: CASSDPGQDYGYTF
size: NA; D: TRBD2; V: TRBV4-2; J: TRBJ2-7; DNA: TGTGCCAGCAGCCGATCTAGCGGGAGCTCCTACGAGCAGTACTTC; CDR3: CASSRSSGSSYEQYF
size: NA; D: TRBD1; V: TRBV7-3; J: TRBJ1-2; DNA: TGTGCCAGCAGCTTCGACAGGGATGGTGGCTACACCTTC; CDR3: CASSFDRDGGYTF
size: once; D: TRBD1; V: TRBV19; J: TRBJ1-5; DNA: TGTGCCAGTAGTACCCAGGACAGGGGGTTTAGCAATCAGCCCCAGCATTTT; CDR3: CASSTQDRGFSNQPQHF
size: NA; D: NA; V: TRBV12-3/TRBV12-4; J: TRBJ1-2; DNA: TGTGCCAGCAGCAGCCGACCTGCCGGGGGCTACACCTTC; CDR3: CASSSRPAGGYTF
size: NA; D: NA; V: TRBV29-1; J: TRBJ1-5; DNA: TGCAGCGCCCACAGGGTTAGGCCCAATCAGCCCCAGCATTTT; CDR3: CSAHRVRPNQPQHF
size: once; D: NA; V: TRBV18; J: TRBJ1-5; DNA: TGTGCCAGCTCACCAACAGGGTTGGGGAATCAGCCCCAGCATTTT; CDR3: CASSPTGLGNQPQHF
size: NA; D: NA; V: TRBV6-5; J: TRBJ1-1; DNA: TGTGCCAGCATTTATGACAGATTGAACACTGAAGCTTTCTTT; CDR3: CASIYDRLNTEAFF
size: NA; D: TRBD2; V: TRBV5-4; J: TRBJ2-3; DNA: TGTGCCAGCAGCCCCCTCCGCGTGACTAGCGGGAGGGCCACAGATACGCAGTATTTT; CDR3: CASSPLRVTSGRATDTQYF
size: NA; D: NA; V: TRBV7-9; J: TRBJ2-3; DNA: TGTGCCAGCAGCTTAGGCGGACTTAGCACAGATACGCAGTATTTT; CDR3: CASSLGGLSTDTQYF
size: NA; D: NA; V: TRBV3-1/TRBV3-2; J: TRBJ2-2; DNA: TGTGCCAGCAGCCAAGGGTCCAATGGCGGCACCGGGGAGCTGTTTTTT; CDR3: CASSQGSNGGTGELFF
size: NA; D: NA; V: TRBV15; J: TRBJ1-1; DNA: TGTGCCACCAGGAGTCCGGCCGGCGGGAGGACTGAAGCTTTCTTT; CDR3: CATRSPAGGRTEAFF
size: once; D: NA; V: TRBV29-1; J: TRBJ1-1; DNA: TGCAGCGCCGGTGGAGGTGGAAGCACTGAAGCTTTCTTT; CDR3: CSAGGGGSTEAFF
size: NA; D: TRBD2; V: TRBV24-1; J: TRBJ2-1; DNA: TGTGCCACCAGTGAGGCTGGCGGGAGTGTGGCTGAGCAGTTCTTC; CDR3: CATSEAGGSVAEQFF
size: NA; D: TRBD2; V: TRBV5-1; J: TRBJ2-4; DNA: TGCGCCAGCAGCTTGGCTAGCGGGAGTGAAAACATTCAGTACTTC; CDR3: CASSLASGSENIQYF
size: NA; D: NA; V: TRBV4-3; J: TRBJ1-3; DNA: TGCGCCAGCAGCCAAGCCCGGGAGTCCTCTGGAAACACCATATATTTT; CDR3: CASSQARESSGNTIYF
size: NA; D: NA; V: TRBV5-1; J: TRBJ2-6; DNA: TGCGCCAGCAGCTTGTCGGCTGGGGCCAACGTCCTGACTTTC; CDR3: CASSLSAGANVLTF
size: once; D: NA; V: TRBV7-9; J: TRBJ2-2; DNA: TGTGCCAGCAGCTCGACAGTTAAATCGAACACCGGGGAGCTGTTTTTT; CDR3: CASSSTVKSNTGELFF
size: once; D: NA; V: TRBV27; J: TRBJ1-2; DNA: TGTGCCAGCACCTCCCGAGGGCTTGGTAACTATGGCTACACCTTC; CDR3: CASTSRGLGNYGYTF
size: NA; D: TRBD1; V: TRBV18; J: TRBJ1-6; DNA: TGTGCCAGCTCACGTGGACAGGGCAATTCACCCCTCCACTTT; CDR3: CASSRGQGNSPLHF
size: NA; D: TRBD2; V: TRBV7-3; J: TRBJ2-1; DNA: TGTGCCAGCAGCTTAACGCGGCGGGAGCGGGGCAATGAGCAGTTCTTC; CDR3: CASSLTRRERGNEQFF
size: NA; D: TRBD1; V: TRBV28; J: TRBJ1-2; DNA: TGTGCCAGCAGTTTACTGGACAGGGTAACTCTCCATGGCTACACCTTC; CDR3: CASSLLDRVTLHGYTF
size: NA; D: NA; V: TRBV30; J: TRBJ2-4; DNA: TGTGCCTTTACCCCTCGGGAAGCCAAAAACATTCAGTACTTC; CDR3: CAFTPREAKNIQYF
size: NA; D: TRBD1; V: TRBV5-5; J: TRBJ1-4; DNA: TGTGCCAGCAGCTTCGCGGGACAGGAGGATGAAAAACTGTTTTTT; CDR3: CASSFAGQEDEKLFF
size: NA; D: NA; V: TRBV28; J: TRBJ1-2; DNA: TGTGCCAGCAGTTTAGAACAGGGTAAAGGAAGCTACACCTTC; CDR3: CASSLEQGKGSYTF
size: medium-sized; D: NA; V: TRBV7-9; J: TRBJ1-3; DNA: TGTGCCAGCAGCTTAACGCGGTTCTCTGGAAACACCATATATTTT; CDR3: CASSLTRFSGNTIYF
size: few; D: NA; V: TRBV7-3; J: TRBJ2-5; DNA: TGTGCCAGCAGCTCCCATCCCGGGGAGCGTGAGACCCAGTACTTC; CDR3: CASSSHPGERETQYF
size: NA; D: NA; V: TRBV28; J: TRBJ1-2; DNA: TGTGCCAGCAGCTCCGTCGGGGAGATAGGCTACACCTTC; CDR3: CASSSVGEIGYTF
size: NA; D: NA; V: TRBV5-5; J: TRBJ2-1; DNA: TGTGCCAGCAGCGGTACGGGGGAACCCTACAATGAGCAGTTCTTC; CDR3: CASSGTGEPYNEQFF
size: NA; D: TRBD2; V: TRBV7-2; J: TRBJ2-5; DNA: TGTGCCAGCAGCCAGGGACTAGCGGGGGGCCGGGAGACCCAGTACTTC; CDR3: CASSQGLAGGRETQYF
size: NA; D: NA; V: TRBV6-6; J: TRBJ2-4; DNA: TGTGCCAGCAGTCCAGAAGGAGGATTCTCCAAAAACATTCAGTACTTC; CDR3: CASSPEGGFSKNIQYF